These T cell receptor beta chains were read from a single sample in a study of T cell repertoires in cytomegalovirus infection. TCRdb independently ran MiXCR on the reads; one entry per CDR3 protein. The sample lists 200,000 to 300,000 distinct CDR3 sequences, around 6.2% occurring once. The specimen sequenced was PBMCs. All receptors come from a human donor in good health (CMV status not recorded). Some clones in this sample may be carry-over from other donors' samples. Each CDR3 is given with its conserved first and last residue. D genes are given only for firm matches. Clone sizes are given selectively: once, few, many, or a class where the clone is expanded.

D gene: .; V gene: TRBV6-2/TRBV6-3; J gene: TRBJ1-5; CDR3 length: 14; clone size: many; CDR3 protein: CASRDSPSNQPQHF; CDR3 DNA: TGTGCCAGCAGGGACAGTCCTAGCAATCAGCCCCAGCATTTT
D gene: TRBD1; V gene: TRBV25-1; J gene: TRBJ2-2; CDR3 length: 16; clone size: many; CDR3 protein: CASSAAGTGVPGELFF; CDR3 DNA: TGTGCCAGCAGTGCGGCCGGGACAGGCGTCCCCGGGGAGCTGTTTTTT
D gene: TRBD1; V gene: TRBV7-2; J gene: TRBJ2-7; CDR3 length: 15; clone size: many; CDR3 protein: CASSLGTVPTYEQYF; CDR3 DNA: TGTGCCAGCAGCTTGGGGACAGTGCCTACCTACGAGCAGTACTTC
D gene: TRBD1; V gene: TRBV6-2/TRBV6-3; J gene: TRBJ1-2; CDR3 length: 17; clone size: once; CDR3 protein: CASSRYSRTGINYGYTF; CDR3 DNA: TGTGCCAGCAGTCGCTACTCCAGGACAGGCATTAACTATGGCTACACCTTC
D gene: .; V gene: TRBV6-2/TRBV6-3; J gene: TRBJ2-2; CDR3 length: 15; clone size: many; CDR3 protein: CASISQGFYTGELFF; CDR3 DNA: TGTGCCAGCATCTCCCAGGGATTTTACACCGGGGAGCTGTTTTTT
D gene: .; V gene: TRBV20-1; J gene: TRBJ2-5; CDR3 length: 13; clone size: .; CDR3 protein: CSARTGSQETQYF; CDR3 DNA: TGCAGTGCTAGAACCGGGAGCCAAGAGACCCAGTACTTC
D gene: .; V gene: TRBV20-1; J gene: TRBJ1-3; CDR3 length: 13; clone size: few; CDR3 protein: CSARRGAGNTIYF; CDR3 DNA: TGCAGTGCTAGAAGGGGAGCTGGAAACACCATATATTTT
D gene: .; V gene: TRBV23-1; J gene: TRBJ2-7; CDR3 length: 17; clone size: .; CDR3 protein: CASSPRTSPKPAYEQYF; CDR3 DNA: TGCGCCAGCAGTCCCCGTACGTCGCCGAAGCCGGCCTACGAGCAGTACTTC
D gene: .; V gene: TRBV20-1; J gene: TRBJ1-5; CDR3 length: 15; clone size: many; CDR3 protein: CSARAGTEVAQPQHF; CDR3 DNA: TGCAGTGCTAGGGCCGGGACTGAGGTGGCTCAGCCCCAGCATTTT
D gene: .; V gene: TRBV30; J gene: TRBJ2-7; CDR3 length: 14; clone size: many; CDR3 protein: CAWSKWETSYEQYF; CDR3 DNA: TGTGCCTGGAGCAAGTGGGAAACCTCCTACGAGCAGTACTTC
D gene: TRBD2; V gene: TRBV5-6; J gene: TRBJ2-1; CDR3 length: 15; clone size: .; CDR3 protein: CASTQRASGRNEQFF; CDR3 DNA: TGTGCCAGCACCCAACGGGCTAGCGGGCGAAATGAGCAGTTCTTC
D gene: TRBD2; V gene: TRBV7-8; J gene: TRBJ2-7; CDR3 length: 13; clone size: many; CDR3 protein: CATFGGSSYEQYF; CDR3 DNA: TGTGCCACCTTTGGCGGGAGCTCCTACGAGCAGTACTTC
D gene: .; V gene: TRBV19; J gene: TRBJ1-1; CDR3 length: 14; clone size: .; CDR3 protein: CASNQQGGNTEAFF; CDR3 DNA: TGTGCCAGTAACCAACAGGGCGGGAACACTGAAGCTTTCTTT
D gene: .; V gene: TRBV7-6; J gene: TRBJ1-1; CDR3 length: 16; clone size: many; CDR3 protein: CASSFESAAKNTEAFF; CDR3 DNA: TGTGCCAGCAGCTTTGAAAGCGCGGCGAAGAACACTGAAGCTTTCTTT
D gene: .; V gene: TRBV29-1; J gene: TRBJ2-4; CDR3 length: 15; clone size: many; CDR3 protein: CSVAPNRVDKNIQYF; CDR3 DNA: TGCAGCGTCGCACCCAACAGGGTGGACAAAAACATTCAGTACTTC
D gene: TRBD2; V gene: TRBV6-2/TRBV6-3; J gene: TRBJ2-3; CDR3 length: 17; clone size: many; CDR3 protein: CASSPLRAGTSTDTQYF; CDR3 DNA: TGTGCCAGCAGTCCTCTGAGAGCGGGGACTTCCACAGATACGCAGTATTTT
D gene: .; V gene: TRBV5-1; J gene: TRBJ2-2; CDR3 length: 14; clone size: few; CDR3 protein: CASSNSGNTGELFF; CDR3 DNA: TGCGCCAGCAGCAATAGCGGTAACACCGGGGAGCTGTTTTTT
D gene: .; V gene: TRBV7-9; J gene: TRBJ1-4; CDR3 length: 14; clone size: many; CDR3 protein: CASGRGVSNEKLFF; CDR3 DNA: TGTGCCAGCGGCCGAGGGGTCTCCAATGAAAAACTGTTTTTT
D gene: .; V gene: TRBV7-8; J gene: TRBJ1-1; CDR3 length: 12; clone size: many; CDR3 protein: CASSLGPTEAFF; CDR3 DNA: TGTGCCAGCAGCTTAGGTCCCACTGAAGCTTTCTTT
D gene: TRBD1; V gene: TRBV5-6; J gene: TRBJ2-7; CDR3 length: 13; clone size: many; CDR3 protein: CASSSRDRAEQYF; CDR3 DNA: TGTGCCAGCAGCTCTCGGGACAGGGCCGAGCAGTACTTC
D gene: .; V gene: TRBV7-3; J gene: TRBJ1-5; CDR3 length: 14; clone size: many; CDR3 protein: CASSPGGDNQPQHF; CDR3 DNA: TGTGCCAGCAGCCCCGGTGGGGATAATCAGCCCCAGCATTTT
D gene: .; V gene: TRBV29-1; J gene: TRBJ1-1; CDR3 length: 13; clone size: many; CDR3 protein: CSVATASGTEAFF; CDR3 DNA: TGCAGCGTTGCGACGGCCTCCGGAACTGAAGCTTTCTTT
D gene: .; V gene: TRBV7-2; J gene: TRBJ1-3; CDR3 length: 15; clone size: many; CDR3 protein: CASSLDGSSGNTIYF; CDR3 DNA: TGTGCCAGCAGTTTGGACGGGAGCTCTGGAAACACCATATATTTT
D gene: .; V gene: TRBV28; J gene: TRBJ2-6; CDR3 length: 13; clone size: many; CDR3 protein: CASSLGGANVLTF; CDR3 DNA: TGTGCCAGCAGTTTGGGTGGGGCCAACGTCCTGACTTTC
D gene: TRBD1; V gene: TRBV11-1; J gene: TRBJ2-5; CDR3 length: 15; clone size: many; CDR3 protein: CASSSKQGAGETQYF; CDR3 DNA: TGTGCCAGCAGCTCCAAACAGGGGGCAGGTGAGACCCAGTACTTC
D gene: TRBD1; V gene: TRBV6-5; J gene: TRBJ1-2; CDR3 length: 15; clone size: many; CDR3 protein: CASSSKGTGPRRYTF; CDR3 DNA: TGTGCCAGCAGTTCGAAGGGGACAGGGCCTCGTCGCTACACCTTC